This TCR beta chain was identified in a study of control samples from healthy donors and cancer patients. This table comes from immunoSEQ multiplex PCR, and its TCRdb copy is limited to in-frame clones, with some not included. Here the sample spans about 140,000 clones, about 90% being singletons. Sequencing was done on a sample of blood. This receptor was identified in a man aged 18 to 29 in good health.

The CDR3 sequence: CATSRDSGLSYEQYF. CDR3 bases: TGTGCCACCAGCAGAGATTCGGGGCTATCCTACGAGCAGTACTTC. The chain joins TRBV15 to TRBJ2-7; D may match TRBD1 or TRBD2 (5 bases each). Germline V lookup: CDR1 LNHNV, CDR2 YYDKDF (reference sequence). The CDR3 extends over 15 amino acids. V dropped 0 bases and J dropped 1 base, with 10 bases sitting between them.